This is a list of T cell receptor beta chains from one sample in a study of blood T cell repertoires in COVID-19. The table came from immunoSEQ multiplex PCR; TCRdb's copy has only in-frame clones and leaves some out. Of around 280,000 clones in the sample, around nine tenths are singletons; the top ten hold more than 9.5%. Input material: peripheral blood. Receptors were obtained from a woman in her twenties or thirties with COVID-19, enrolled during active disease. Both conserved end residues are part of each CDR3. Clone size, where shown, is once, few, many, or a class for clones that have expanded.

cdr3_length v_call clone_size cdr3_aa
14 TRBV3-1/TRBV3-2 - CASSQGRGRTEAFF
13 TRBV28 - CASNRGGANVLTF
13 TRBV6-5 once CASSYKGAYGYTF
18 TRBV2 - CASRSPPGLAGGLDTQYF
15 TRBV6-5 - CASRRDRISNYGYTF
15 TRBV28 - CASSPGWTGNYGYTF
14 TRBV14 - CASSHAGGADTQYF
16 TRBV3-1/TRBV3-2 - CASSQPPGGATNEQFF
14 TRBV10-3 few CAISTSGITYEQYF
15 TRBV18 once CASSPQETANYGYTF
15 TRBV7-9 - CASSSTLVSYNEQFF
17 TRBV7-8 - CASSSGVGVAENTEAFF
13 TRBV2 - CASSVGSNQPQHF
16 TRBV27 - CASSLSPGQGYSPLHF
15 TRBV28 - CASSSAGTGPYEQYF
15 TRBV7-9 - CASSLEQGTKYEQYF
15 TRBV10-1 - CASSESRGGSDEQFF
14 TRBV29-1 few CSVEEEEGFYGYTF
16 TRBV13 - CASSTGVAGRTDTQYF
16 TRBV4-1 few CASSHPWGDRVDGYTF
21 TRBV7-8 - CASRPGGKLAGPKRSSYEQYF
15 TRBV2 few CASSDRGQVNQPQHF
16 TRBV7-9 - CASSLSFGGDNQPQHF
17 TRBV21-1 few CASSKSLGGTDNSPLHF